This note documents a single T cell receptor (beta chain) sequence. These data originate in a study of control samples from healthy donors and cancer patients. The V gene lost 0 bases and the J gene lost 2 bases, with 7 bases spanning the gap. Germline CDR1 is SGHRS and CDR2 is YFSETQ. This CDR3 comprises 14 residues. Sequencing used immunoSEQ multiplex PCR; TCRdb keeps in-frame clones, though not all of them. The table lists about 170,000 clones, 80% to 90% of them singletons. The clonotype originates from a man aged 25-45 years in good health. What was sequenced was blood. The gene calls are TRBV5-1 and TRBJ2-3, with D hard to call. The CDR3 sequence: CASSLDSHTDTQYF. As DNA, the CDR3 is TGCGCCAGCAGCTTGGATAGTCACACAGATACGCAGTATTTT. The full variable domain, completed using reference TRBV5-1 and TRBJ2-3, is KAGVTQTPRYLIKTRGQQVTLSCSPISGHRSVSWYQQTPGQGLQFLFEYFSETQRNKGNFPGRFSGRQFSNSRSEMNVSTLELGDSALYLCASSLDSHTDTQYFGPGTRLTVL.